This T cell receptor beta chain was obtained from a study of T cell changes during pregnancy in multiple sclerosis. CDR1 SGHAT and CDR2 FQNNGV come from the germline V gene. This CDR3 is 14 amino acids long. The junction had 6 bases not matched to a gene; V was cut back by 5 bases and J by 6 bases. TCRdb's table, derived via immunoSEQ multiplex PCR, lists solely in-frame clones and lacks some. Of over 90,000 clones in the sample, 85% to 95% were seen once. This TCR derives from a female donor with multiple sclerosis, enrolled in a pregnancy study. This chain joins TRBV11-2 and TRBJ1-2, with 10 bases aligning to TRBD1. The source material was peripheral blood, sampled after pregnancy. CDR3 nucleotides: TGTGCCAGCAGCGAGGACAGGGGGTGGAATGGCTACACCTTC. It codes for CASSEDRGWNGYTF.